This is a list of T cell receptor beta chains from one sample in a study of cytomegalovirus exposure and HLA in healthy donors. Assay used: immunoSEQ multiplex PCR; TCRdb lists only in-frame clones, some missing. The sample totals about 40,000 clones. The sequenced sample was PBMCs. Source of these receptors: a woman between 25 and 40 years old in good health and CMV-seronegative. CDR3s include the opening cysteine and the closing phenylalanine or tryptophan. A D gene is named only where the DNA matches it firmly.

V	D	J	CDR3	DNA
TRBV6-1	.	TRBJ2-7	CASSEGTGKTEQYF	TGTGCCAGCAGTGAAGGTACAGGGAAGACCGAGCAGTACTTC
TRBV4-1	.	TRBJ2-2	CASSHLLGITGELFF	TGCGCCAGCAGCCACCTACTAGGTATCACCGGGGAGCTGTTTTTT
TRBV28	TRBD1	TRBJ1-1	CASMGLRTGEKNTEAFF	TGTGCCAGCATGGGGTTAAGGACAGGGGAAAAGAACACTGAAGCTTTCTTT
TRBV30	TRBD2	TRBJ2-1	CASTSGRAAEQFF	TGTGCCTCTACTAGCGGGAGGGCCGCTGAGCAGTTCTTC
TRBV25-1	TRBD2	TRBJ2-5	CATSRGGQETQYF	TGTGCCACCTCCCGGGGGGGACAAGAGACCCAGTACTTC
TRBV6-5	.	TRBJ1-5	CAIPPWGGEVPQHF	TGTGCCATTCCCCCGTGGGGCGGTGAAGTACCCCAGCATTTT
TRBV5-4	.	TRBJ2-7	CASSSFRYEQYF	TGTGCCAGCAGCTCGTTTCGGTACGAGCAGTACTTC
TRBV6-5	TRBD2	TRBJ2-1	CASSLLAGVGNEQFF	TGTGCCAGCAGTTTACTAGCGGGAGTAGGGAATGAGCAGTTCTTC
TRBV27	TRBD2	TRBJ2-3	CASSLRRSGRAVGDTQYF	TGTGCCAGCAGTTTAAGGCGGAGCGGGAGGGCCGTCGGAGATACGCAGTATTTT
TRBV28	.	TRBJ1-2	CASSPAAGSYGYTF	TGTGCCAGCAGTCCCGCAGCGGGCTCCTATGGCTACACCTTC
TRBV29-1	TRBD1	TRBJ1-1	CSVTRTGGTEAFF	TGCAGCGTTACCCGGACAGGGGGGACTGAAGCTTTCTTT
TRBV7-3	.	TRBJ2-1	CASSFTVGDSQFF	TGTGCCAGCAGCTTTACGGTTGGGGACTCCCAGTTCTTC
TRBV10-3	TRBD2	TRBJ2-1	CAISDGLAGGEQFF	TGTGCCATCAGTGATGGACTAGCGGGAGGTGAGCAGTTCTTC
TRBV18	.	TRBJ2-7	CASSPMPGTTYEQYF	TGTGCCAGCTCACCAATGCCTGGTACAACCTACGAGCAGTACTTC